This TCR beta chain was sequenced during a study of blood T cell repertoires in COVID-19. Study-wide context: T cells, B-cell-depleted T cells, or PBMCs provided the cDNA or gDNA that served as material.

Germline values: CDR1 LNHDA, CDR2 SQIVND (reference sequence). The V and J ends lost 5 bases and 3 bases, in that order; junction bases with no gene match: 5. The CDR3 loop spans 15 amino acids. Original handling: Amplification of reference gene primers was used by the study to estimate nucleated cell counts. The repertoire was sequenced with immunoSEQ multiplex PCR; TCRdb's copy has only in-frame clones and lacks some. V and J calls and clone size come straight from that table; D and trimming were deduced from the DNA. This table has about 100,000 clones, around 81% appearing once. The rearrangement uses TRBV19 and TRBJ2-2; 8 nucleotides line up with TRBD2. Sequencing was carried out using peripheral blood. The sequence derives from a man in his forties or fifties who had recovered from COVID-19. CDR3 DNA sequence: TGTGCCAGTAGTCCAGCGGGAGCATACACCGGGGAGCTGTTTTTT. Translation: CASSPAGAYTGELFF.